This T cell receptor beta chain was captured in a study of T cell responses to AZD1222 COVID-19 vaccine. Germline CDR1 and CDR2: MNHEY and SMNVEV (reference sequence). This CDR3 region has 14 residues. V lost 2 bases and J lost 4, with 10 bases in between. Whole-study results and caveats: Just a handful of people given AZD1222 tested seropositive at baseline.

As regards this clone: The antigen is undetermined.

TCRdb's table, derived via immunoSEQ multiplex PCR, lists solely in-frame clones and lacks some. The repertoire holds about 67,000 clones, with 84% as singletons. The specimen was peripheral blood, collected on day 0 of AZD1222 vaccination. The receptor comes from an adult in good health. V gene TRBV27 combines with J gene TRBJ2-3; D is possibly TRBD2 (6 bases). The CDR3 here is CASSLISGADTQYF. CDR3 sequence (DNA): TGTGCCAGCAGTTTAATTTCGGGGGCAGATACGCAGTATTTT.